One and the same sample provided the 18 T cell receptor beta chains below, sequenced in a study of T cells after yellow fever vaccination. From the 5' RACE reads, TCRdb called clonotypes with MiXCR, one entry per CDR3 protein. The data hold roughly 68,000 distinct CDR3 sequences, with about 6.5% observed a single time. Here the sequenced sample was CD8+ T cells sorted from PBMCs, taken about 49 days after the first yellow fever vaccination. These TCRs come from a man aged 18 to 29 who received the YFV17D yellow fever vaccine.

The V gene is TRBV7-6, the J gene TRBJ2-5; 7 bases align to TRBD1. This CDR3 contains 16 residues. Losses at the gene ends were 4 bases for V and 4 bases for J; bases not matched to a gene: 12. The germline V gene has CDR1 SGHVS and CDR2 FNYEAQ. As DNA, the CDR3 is TGTGCCAGCAGCTCCTTTCTAGGGGGCGTGTCAGAGACCCAGTACTTC. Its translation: CASSSFLGGVSETQYF.

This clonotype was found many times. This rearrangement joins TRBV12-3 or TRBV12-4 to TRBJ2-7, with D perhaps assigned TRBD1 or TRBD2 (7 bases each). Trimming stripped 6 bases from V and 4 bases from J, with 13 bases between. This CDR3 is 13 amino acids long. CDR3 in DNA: TGTGCCAGCAGCCGACAGGGAGGGTACGAGCAGTACTTC. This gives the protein CASSRQGGYEQYF.

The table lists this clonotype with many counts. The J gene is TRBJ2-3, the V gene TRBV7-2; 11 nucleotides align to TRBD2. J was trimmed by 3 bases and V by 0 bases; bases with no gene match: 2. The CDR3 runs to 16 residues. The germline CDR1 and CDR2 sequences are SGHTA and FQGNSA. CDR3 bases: TGTGCCAGCAGCTTAGCGGGGACTAGCGGTACAGATACGCAGTATTTT. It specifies CASSLAGTSGTDTQYF.

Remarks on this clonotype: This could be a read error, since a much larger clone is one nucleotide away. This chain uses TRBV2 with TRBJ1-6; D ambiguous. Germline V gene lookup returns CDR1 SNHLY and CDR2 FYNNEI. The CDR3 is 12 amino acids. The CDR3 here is CASSVGSSHLHF. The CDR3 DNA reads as TGTGCCAGCAGTGTTGGTTCATCACACCTCCACTTT.

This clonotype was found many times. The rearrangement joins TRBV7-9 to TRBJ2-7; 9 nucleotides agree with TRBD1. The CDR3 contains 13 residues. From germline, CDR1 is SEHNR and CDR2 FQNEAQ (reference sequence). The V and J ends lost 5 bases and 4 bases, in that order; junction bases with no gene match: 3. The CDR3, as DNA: TGTGCCAGCAGCCCCGGGACAGGGTACGAGCAGTACGTC. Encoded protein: CASSPGTGYEQYV.

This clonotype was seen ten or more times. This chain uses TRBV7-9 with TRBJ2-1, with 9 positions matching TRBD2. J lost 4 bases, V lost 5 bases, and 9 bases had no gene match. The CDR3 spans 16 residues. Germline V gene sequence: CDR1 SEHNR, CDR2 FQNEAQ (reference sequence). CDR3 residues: CASSPRLAEDYNEQFF. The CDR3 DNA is TGTGCCAGCAGCCCGAGACTAGCGGAGGATTACAATGAGCAGTTCTTC.

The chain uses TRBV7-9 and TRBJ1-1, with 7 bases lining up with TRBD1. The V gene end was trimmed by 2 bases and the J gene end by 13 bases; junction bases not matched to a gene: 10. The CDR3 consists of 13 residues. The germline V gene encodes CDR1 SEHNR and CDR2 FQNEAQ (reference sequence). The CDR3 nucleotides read TGTGCCAGCAGCTTACGGACAGGTGGAAAGGGTTTCTTT. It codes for CASSLRTGGKGFF.

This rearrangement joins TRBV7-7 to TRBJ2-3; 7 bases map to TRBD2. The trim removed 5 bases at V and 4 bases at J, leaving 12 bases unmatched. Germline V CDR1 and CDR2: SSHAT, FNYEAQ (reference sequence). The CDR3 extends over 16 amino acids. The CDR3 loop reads CASSPEEAGFADTQYF. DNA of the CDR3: TGTGCCAGCAGCCCCGAGGAAGCGGGGTTTGCAGATACGCAGTATTTT.

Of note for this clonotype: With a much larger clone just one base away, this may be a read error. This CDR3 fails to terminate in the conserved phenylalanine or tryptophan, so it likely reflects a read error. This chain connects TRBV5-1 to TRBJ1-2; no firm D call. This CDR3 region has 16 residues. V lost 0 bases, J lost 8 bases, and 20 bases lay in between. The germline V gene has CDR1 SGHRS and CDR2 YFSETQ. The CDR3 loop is CASSLAGIGREGGYTC. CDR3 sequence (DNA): TGCGCCAGCAGCTTGGCAGGAATTGGTCGAGAGGGAGGCTACACCTGC.

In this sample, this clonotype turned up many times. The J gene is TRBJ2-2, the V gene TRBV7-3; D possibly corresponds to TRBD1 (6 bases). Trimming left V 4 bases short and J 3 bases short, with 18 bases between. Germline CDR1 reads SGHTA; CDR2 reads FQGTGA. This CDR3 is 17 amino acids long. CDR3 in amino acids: CASSSHTPRGDTGELFF. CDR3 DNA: TGTGCCAGCAGCTCGCACACCCCCAGGGGAGACACCGGGGAGCTGTTTTTT.

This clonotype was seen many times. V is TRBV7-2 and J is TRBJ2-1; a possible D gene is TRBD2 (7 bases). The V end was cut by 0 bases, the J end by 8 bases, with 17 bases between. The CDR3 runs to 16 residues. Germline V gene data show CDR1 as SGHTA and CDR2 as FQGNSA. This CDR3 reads CASSLARWGGPDEQFF. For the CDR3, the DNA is TGTGCCAGCAGCTTAGCCCGCTGGGGGGGCCCCGATGAGCAGTTCTTC.

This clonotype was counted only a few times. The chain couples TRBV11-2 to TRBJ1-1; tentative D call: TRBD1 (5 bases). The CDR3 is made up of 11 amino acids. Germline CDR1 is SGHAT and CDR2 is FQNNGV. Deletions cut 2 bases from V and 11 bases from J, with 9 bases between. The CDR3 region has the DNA TGTGCCAGCAGCTTAACGCGGGACGCTTTCTTT. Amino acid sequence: CASSLTRDAFF.

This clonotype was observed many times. The CDR3 loop reads CSARGSFF. In nucleotides, the CDR3 is TGCAGTGCCAGGGGGTCTTTCTTT. This chain connects TRBV20-1 to TRBJ1-1; TRBD1 agrees at 7 bases. Looked up from germline, CDR1 is DFQATT and CDR2 is SNEGSKA (reference sequence). J lost 12 bases, V lost 6 bases, and 1 base had no gene match. The CDR3 covers 8 residues.

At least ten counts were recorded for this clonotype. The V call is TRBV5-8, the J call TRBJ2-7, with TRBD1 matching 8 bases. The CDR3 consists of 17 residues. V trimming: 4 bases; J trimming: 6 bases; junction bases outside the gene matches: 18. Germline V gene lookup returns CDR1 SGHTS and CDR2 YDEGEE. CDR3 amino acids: CASSPRPGQALMREQYV. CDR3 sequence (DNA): TGTGCCAGCAGCCCTAGACCGGGACAGGCCCTTATGCGCGAGCAGTACGTC.

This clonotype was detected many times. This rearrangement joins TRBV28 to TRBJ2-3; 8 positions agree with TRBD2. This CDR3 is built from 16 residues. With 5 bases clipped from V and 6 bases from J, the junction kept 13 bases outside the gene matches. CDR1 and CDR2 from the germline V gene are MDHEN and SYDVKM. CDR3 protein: CASSVPLAGPGDTQYF. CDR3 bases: TGTGCCAGCAGTGTACCCTTAGCGGGGCCAGGGGATACGCAGTATTTT.

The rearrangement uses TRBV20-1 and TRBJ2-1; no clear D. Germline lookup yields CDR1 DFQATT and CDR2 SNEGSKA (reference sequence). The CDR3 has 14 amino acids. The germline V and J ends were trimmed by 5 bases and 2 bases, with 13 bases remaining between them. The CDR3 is CSARLGSAYNEQFF. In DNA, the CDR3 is TGCAGTGCTCGATTAGGATCTGCCTACAATGAGCAGTTCTTC.

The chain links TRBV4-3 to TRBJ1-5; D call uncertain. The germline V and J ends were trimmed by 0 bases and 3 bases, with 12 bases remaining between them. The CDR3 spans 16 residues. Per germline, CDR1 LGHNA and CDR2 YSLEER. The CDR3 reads CASSQDIGRVNQPQHF. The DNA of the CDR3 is TGCGCCAGCAGCCAAGATATCGGGAGGGTCAATCAGCCCCAGCATTTT.

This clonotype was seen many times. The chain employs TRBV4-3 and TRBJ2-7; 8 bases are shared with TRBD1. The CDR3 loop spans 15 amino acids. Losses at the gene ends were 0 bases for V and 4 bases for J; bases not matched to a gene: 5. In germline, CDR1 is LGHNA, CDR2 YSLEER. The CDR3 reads CASSQDRTGFYEQYF. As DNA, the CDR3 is TGCGCCAGCAGCCAAGACCGGACAGGGTTTTACGAGCAGTACTTC.